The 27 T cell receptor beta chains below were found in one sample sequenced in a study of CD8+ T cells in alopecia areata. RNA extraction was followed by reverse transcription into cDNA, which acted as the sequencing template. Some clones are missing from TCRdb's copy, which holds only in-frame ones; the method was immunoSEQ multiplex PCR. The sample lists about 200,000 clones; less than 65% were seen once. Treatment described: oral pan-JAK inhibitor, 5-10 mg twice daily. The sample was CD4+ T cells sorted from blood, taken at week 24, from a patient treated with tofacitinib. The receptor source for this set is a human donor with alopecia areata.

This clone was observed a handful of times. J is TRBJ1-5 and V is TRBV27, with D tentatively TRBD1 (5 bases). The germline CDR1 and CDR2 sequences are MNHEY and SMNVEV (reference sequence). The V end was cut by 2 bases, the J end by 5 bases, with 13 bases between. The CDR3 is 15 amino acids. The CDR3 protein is CASSLGAAGHQPQHF. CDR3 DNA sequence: TGTGCCAGCAGTTTAGGGGCAGCGGGGCATCAGCCCCAGCATTTT.

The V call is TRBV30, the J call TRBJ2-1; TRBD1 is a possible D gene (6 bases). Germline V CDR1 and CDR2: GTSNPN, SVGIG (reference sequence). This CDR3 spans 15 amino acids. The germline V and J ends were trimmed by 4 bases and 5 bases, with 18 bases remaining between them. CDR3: CAWTVWGLEDNEQFF. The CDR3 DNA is TGTGCCTGGACCGTATGGGGGCTTGAGGACAATGAGCAGTTCTTC.

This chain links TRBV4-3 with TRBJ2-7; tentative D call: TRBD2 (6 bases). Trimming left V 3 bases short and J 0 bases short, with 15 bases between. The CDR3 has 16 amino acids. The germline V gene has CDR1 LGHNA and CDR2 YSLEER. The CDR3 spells CASSQFSDGSSYEQYF. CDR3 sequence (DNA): TGCGCCAGCAGCCAGTTCAGTGACGGGAGCTCCTACGAGCAGTACTTC.

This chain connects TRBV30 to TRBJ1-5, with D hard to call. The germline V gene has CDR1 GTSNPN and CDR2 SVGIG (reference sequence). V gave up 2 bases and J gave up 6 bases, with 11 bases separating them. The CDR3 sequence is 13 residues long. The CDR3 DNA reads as TGTGCCTGGAGTTTGGGGTCGGGTCAGCCCCAGCATTTT. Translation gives CAWSLGSGQPQHF.

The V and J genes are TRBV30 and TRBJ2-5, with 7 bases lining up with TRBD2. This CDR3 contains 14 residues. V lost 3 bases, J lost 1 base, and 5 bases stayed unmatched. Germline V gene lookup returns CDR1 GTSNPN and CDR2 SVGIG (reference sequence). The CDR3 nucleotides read TGTGCCTGGAGCCCTCTAGCGGTCCAAGAGACCCAGTACTTC. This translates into CAWSPLAVQETQYF. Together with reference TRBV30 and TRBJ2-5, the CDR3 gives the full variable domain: SQTIHQWPATLVQPVGSPLSLECTVEGTSNPNLYWYRQAAGRGLQLLFYSVGIGQISSEVPQNLSASRPQDRQFILSSKKLLLSDSGFYLCAWSPLAVQETQYFGPGTRLLVL.

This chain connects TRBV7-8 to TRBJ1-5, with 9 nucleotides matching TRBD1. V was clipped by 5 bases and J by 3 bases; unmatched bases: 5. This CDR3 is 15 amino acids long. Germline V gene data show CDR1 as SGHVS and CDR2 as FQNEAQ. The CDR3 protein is CASSQDRGNNQPQHF. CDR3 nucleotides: TGTGCCAGCAGCCAGGACAGGGGCAACAATCAGCCCCAGCATTTT. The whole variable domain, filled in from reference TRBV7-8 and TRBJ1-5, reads GAGVSQSPRYKVAKRGQDVALRCDPISGHVSLFWYQQALGQGPEFLTYFQNEAQLDKSGLPSDRFFAERPEGSVSTLKIQRTQQEDSAVYLCASSQDRGNNQPQHFGDGTRLSIL.

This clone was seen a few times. The CDR3 coding sequence is TGTGCCAGCAGTGAAGCGCGATTTCAGGGGATGACTGAAGCTTTCTTT. This translates into CASSEARFQGMTEAFF. The chain links TRBV6-1 to TRBJ1-1; tentatively, D is TRBD1 (6 bases). The germline CDR1 and CDR2 sequences are MNHNS and SASEGT. This CDR3 has 16 amino acids. The V and J ends lost 0 bases and 5 bases respectively, with 16 bases between them.

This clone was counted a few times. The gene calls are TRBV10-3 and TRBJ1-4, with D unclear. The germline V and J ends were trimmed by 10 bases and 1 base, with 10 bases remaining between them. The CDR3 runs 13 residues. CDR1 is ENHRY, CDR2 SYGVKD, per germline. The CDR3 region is CATSEGTNEKLFF. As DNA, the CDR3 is TGTGCCACCTCGGAAGGAACTAATGAAAAACTGTTTTTT.

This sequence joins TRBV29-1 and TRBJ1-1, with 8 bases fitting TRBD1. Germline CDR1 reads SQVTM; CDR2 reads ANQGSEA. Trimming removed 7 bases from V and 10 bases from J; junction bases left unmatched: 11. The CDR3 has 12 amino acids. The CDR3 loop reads CSALKTGEGAFF. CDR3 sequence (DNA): TGCAGCGCCCTGAAGACAGGGGAAGGAGCTTTCTTT.

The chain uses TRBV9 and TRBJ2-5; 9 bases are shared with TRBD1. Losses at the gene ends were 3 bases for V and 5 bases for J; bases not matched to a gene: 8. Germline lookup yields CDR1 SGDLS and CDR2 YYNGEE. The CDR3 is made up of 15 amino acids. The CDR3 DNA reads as TGTGCCAGCAGCGCGACTTTACAGGGGGCCGAGACCCAGTACTTC. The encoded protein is CASSATLQGAETQYF. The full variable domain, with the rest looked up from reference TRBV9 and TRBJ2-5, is DSGVTQTPKHLITATGQRVTLRCSPRSGDLSVYWYQQSLDQGLQFLIQYYNGEERAKGNILERFSAQQFPDLHSELNLSSLELGDSALYFCASSATLQGAETQYFGPGTRLLVL.

The CDR3 sequence is CASSTETGHPPYEQYF. In DNA form, the CDR3 reads TGCGCCAGCAGCACCGAGACAGGCCACCCCCCCTACGAGCAGTACTTC. The chain has TRBV5-1 and TRBJ2-7; a possible D gene is TRBD1 (6 bases). V dropped 4 bases and J dropped 2 bases, with 19 bases sitting between them. Germline CDR1 SGHRS, CDR2 YFSETQ. The CDR3 totals 16 residues.

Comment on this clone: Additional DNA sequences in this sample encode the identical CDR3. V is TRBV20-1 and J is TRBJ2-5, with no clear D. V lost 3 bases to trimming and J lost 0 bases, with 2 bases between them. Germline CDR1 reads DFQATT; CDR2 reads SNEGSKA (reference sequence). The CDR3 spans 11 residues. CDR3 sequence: CSARDQETQYF. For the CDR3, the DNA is TGCAGTGCTAGGGACCAAGAGACCCAGTACTTC.

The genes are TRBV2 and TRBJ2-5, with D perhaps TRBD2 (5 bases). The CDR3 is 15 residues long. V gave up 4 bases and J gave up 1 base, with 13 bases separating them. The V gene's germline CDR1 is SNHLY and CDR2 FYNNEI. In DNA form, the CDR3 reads TGTGCCAGCAGTGCAATCATGCGGGCCCAAGAGACCCAGTACTTC. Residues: CASSAIMRAQETQYF.

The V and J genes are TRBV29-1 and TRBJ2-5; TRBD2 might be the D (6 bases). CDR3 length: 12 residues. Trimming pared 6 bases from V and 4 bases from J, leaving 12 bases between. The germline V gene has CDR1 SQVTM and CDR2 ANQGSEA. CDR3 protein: CSVRPEGETQYF. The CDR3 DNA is TGCAGCGTCAGACCGGAGGGAGAGACCCAGTACTTC.

CDR3 in DNA: TGCGCCAGCAGCCTCCTCGGGGACAGGTACCCTTCCGAGCAGTACTTC. Amino acid sequence: CASSLLGDRYPSEQYF. The chain couples TRBV5-1 to TRBJ2-7; 8 bases fit TRBD1. Germline CDR1 and CDR2: SGHRS and YFSETQ. The J segment lost 6 bases and the V segment lost 4 bases, leaving 15 bases of the junction unmatched. CDR3 length: 16 residues.

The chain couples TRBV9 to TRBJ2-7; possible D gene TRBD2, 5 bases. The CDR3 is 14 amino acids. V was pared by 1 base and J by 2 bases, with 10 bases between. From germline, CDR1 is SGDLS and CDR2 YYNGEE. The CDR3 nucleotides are TGTGCCAGCAGCGTACTATCGGGGACCTACGAGCAGTACTTC. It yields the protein CASSVLSGTYEQYF.

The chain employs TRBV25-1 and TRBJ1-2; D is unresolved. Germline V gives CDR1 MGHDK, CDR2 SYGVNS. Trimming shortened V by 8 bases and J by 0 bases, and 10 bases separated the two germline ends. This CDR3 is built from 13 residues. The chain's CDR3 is CASAHPPNYGYTF. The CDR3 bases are TGTGCCAGCGCTCATCCTCCTAACTATGGCTACACCTTC.

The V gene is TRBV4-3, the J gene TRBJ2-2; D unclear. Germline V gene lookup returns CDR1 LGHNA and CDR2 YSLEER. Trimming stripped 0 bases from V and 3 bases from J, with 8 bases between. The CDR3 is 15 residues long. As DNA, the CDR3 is TGCGCCAGCAGCCAAGAGGCGCTGTACACCGGGGAGCTGTTTTTT. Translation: CASSQEALYTGELFF.

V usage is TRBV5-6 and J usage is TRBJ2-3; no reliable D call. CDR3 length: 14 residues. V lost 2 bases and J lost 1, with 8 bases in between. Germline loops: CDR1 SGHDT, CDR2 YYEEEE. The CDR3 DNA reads TGTGCCAGCAGCTTTGATAGGGGCACAGATACGCAGTATTTT. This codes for CASSFDRGTDTQYF.

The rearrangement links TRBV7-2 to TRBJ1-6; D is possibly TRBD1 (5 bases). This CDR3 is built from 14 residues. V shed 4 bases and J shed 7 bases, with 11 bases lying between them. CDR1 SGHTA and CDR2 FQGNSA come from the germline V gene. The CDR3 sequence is CASSWDGGNSPLHF. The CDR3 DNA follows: TGTGCCAGCAGCTGGGACGGGGGGAATTCACCCCTCCACTTT.

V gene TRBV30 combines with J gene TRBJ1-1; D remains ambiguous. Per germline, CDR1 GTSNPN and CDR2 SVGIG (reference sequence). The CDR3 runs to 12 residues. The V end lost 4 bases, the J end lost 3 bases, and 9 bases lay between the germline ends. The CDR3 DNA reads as TGTGCCTGGATCGGCCCCTACACTGAAGCTTTCTTT. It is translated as CAWIGPYTEAFF.

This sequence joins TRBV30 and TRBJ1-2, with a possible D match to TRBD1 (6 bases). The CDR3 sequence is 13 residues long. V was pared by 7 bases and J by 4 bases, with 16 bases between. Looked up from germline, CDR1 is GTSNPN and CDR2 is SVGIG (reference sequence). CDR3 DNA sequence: TGTGCCTCCACCGCCGCGGACAGCTATGGCTACACCTTC. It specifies CASTAADSYGYTF.

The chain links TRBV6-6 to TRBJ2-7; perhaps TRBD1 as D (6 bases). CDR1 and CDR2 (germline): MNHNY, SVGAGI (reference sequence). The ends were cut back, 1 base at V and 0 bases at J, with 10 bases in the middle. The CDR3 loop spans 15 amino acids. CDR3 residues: CASSYLLDSSYEQYF. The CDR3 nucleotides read TGTGCCAGCAGTTACTTGTTGGACAGCTCCTACGAGCAGTACTTC.

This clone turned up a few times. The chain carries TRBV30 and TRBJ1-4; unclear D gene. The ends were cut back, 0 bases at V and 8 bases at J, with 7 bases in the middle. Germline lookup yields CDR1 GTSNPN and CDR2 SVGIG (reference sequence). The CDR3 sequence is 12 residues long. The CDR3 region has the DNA TGTGCCTGGAGTGTCTCACAGGAAAAACTGTTTTTT. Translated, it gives CAWSVSQEKLFF.

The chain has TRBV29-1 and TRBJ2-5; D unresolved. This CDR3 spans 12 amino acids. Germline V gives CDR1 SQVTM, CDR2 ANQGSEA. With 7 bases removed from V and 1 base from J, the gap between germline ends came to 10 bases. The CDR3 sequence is CSGAHGQETQYF. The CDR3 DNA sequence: TGCAGCGGTGCACACGGCCAAGAGACCCAGTACTTC.

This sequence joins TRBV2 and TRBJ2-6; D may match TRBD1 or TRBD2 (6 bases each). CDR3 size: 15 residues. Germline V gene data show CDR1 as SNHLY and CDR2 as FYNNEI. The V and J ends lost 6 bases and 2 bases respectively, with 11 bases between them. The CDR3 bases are TGTGCCAGCAGCAAAAGGGGGGCTGGGGCCAACGTCCTGACTTTC. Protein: CASSKRGAGANVLTF.

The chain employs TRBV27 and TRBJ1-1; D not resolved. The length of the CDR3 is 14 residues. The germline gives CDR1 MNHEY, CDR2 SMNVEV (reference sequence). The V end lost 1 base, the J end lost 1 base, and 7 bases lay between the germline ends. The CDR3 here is CASSLYAANTEAFF. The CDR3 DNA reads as TGTGCCAGCAGTTTATATGCCGCGAACACTGAAGCTTTCTTT.